The 17 T cell receptor beta chains listed next were all sequenced from one sample in a study of T cells after yellow fever vaccination. TCRdb ran MiXCR on the 5' RACE reads and lists one entry per CDR3 protein. The data hold 300,000 to 400,000 distinct CDR3 sequences, with roughly 4.3% observed a single time. Sequencing used PBMCs, obtained 5 days after the yellow fever booster vaccination. Receptor source: a man aged 18 to 29 who received the YFV17D yellow fever vaccine.

The sample holds many counts of this clonotype. The chain employs TRBV6-1 and TRBJ2-7; 11 bases are a match to TRBD1. Trimming cost V 6 bases and J 2 bases; bases outside gene matches: 0. The CDR3 runs 13 residues. The V gene's germline CDR1 is MNHNS and CDR2 SASEGT. CDR3 in DNA: TGTGCCAGCAGGGGACAGGGGGCCTACGAGCAGTACTTC. Translating gives CASRGQGAYEQYF.

The rearrangement uses TRBV4-1 and TRBJ2-2; D ambiguous. The CDR3 totals 15 residues. Trimming pared 4 bases from V and 2 bases from J, leaving 11 bases between. Germline CDR1 MGHRA, CDR2 YSYEKL. The CDR3 DNA reads TGCGCCAGCAGCCCCCAGACGGATAACACCGGGGAGCTGTTTTTT. It translates to CASSPQTDNTGELFF.

CDR3 loop: CSAPSYSKGDEQFF. The CDR3 DNA sequence: TGCAGTGCCCCATCGTATAGTAAGGGGGATGAGCAGTTCTTC. The chain combines TRBV20-1 with TRBJ2-1, with D possibly being TRBD1 (6 bases). Trimming shortened V by 6 bases and J by 8 bases, and 20 bases separated the two germline ends. The CDR3 contains 14 residues. Germline V gene data show CDR1 as DFQATT and CDR2 as SNEGSKA (reference sequence).

This clonotype occurred a few times. This rearrangement joins TRBV12-3 or TRBV12-4 to TRBJ2-1; a possible D gene is TRBD1 (6 bases). This CDR3 contains 14 residues. V was cut by 6 bases and J by 4 bases, with 13 bases left in between. The CDR3 DNA sequence: TGTGCCAGCAGGCCGGGACAAGCATACAATGAGCAGTTCTTC. This codes for CASRPGQAYNEQFF.

This clonotype was recorded at least ten times. This chain links TRBV5-1 with TRBJ2-5; the D is unclear. CDR3 size: 13 residues. Germline loops: CDR1 SGHRS, CDR2 YFSETQ. V was shortened by 5 bases and J by 1 base, with 9 bases between the two germline ends. The chain's CDR3 is CASRLTSQETQYF. CDR3 DNA: TGCGCCAGCAGACTGACGAGCCAAGAGACCCAGTACTTC.

This clonotype was picked up many times. The chain has TRBV4-1 and TRBJ2-5; 8 positions match TRBD2. The CDR3 sequence is 15 residues long. Germline values: CDR1 MGHRA, CDR2 YSYEKL. Germline trimming cut 1 base from V and 4 bases from J; bases unmatched to any gene: 5. The CDR3 bases are TGCGCCAGCAGCCAAGTCCCGGGGGGGAGAGAGACCCAGTACTTC. The encoded protein is CASSQVPGGRETQYF.

This chain links TRBV2 with TRBJ1-1; D gene ambiguous. Germline-derived CDR1 and CDR2 are SNHLY and FYNNEI. Trimming stripped 5 bases from V and 3 bases from J, with 16 bases between. The CDR3 loop spans 15 amino acids. CDR3 in amino acids: CASSLDRRSDTEAFF. The CDR3 DNA sequence: TGTGCCAGCAGTCTGGATAGACGATCGGACACTGAAGCTTTCTTT.

CDR3 nucleotide sequence: TGTGCCAGCAGCCAGTCCGGGGGGGCCGGGGAGCTGTTTTTT. Amino acids: CASSQSGGAGELFF. The genes are TRBV3-1 and TRBJ2-2; 8 bases agree with TRBD2. Unmatched junction bases numbered 3, after V lost 3 bases and J lost 6 bases. The CDR3 contains 14 residues. Germline assignment: CDR1 LGHDT and CDR2 YNNKEL (reference sequence).

This clonotype showed up just a few times. The CDR3 bases are TGTGCCAGCAGCTCTTCGGGATCGGGGAGCCACGAGCAGTACTTC. This sequence encodes CASSSSGSGSHEQYF. V usage is TRBV7-9 and J usage is TRBJ2-7, with D possibly matching TRBD2 (5 bases). Germline V gene data show CDR1 as SEHNR and CDR2 as FQNEAQ (reference sequence). Trimming took 4 bases from V and 5 from J, leaving 18 bases between them. The CDR3 length is 15 residues.

This clonotype was observed a few times. The chain recombines TRBV5-4 with TRBJ2-3; weak D call: TRBD2 (5 bases). Germline CDR1 SGHNT, CDR2 YYREEE (reference sequence). Trimming removed 4 bases from V and 5 bases from J, with 20 bases in between. The CDR3 has 16 residues. The CDR3 region has the DNA TGTGCCAGCAGCCCAAGCCGCGGACTTTCGGGAGATACGCAGTATTTT. Protein sequence: CASSPSRGLSGDTQYF.

In this sample, this clonotype turned up a few times. The V call is TRBV15, the J call TRBJ2-7; TRBD1 or TRBD2 may be the D gene (5 bases each). The CDR3 runs 14 residues. V lost 1 base to trimming and J lost 6 bases, with 13 bases between them. CDR1 is LNHNV, CDR2 YYDKDF, per germline (reference sequence). DNA for the CDR3: TGTGCCACCAGCAGAGGAGGCAGGGAGCGCGAGCAGTACGTC. Translating it yields CATSRGGREREQYV.

V gene TRBV28 combines with J gene TRBJ1-4; D is possibly TRBD1 (5 bases). Germline lookup yields CDR1 MDHEN and CDR2 SYDVKM. V lost 7 bases and J 8 bases, leaving 23 bases between the germline ends. The CDR3 totals 16 residues. CDR3 residues: CASTPRMARVREKLFF. CDR3 DNA: TGTGCCAGCACCCCGAGGATGGCCAGGGTTAGGGAAAAACTGTTTTTT.

This clonotype was seen at least ten times. The chain uses TRBV7-2 and TRBJ1-4; D ambiguous. Trimming left V 3 bases short and J 2 bases short, with 7 bases between. The CDR3 is 14 amino acids. From germline, CDR1 is SGHTA and CDR2 FQGNSA. CDR3 bases: TGTGCCAGCAGCTTGGGGTTGACTAATGAAAAACTGTTTTTT. Its protein product is CASSLGLTNEKLFF.

This clonotype was observed a few times. V usage is TRBV27 and J usage is TRBJ1-4; 8 bases are a match to TRBD1. V was pared by 8 bases and J by 3 bases, with 8 bases of the junction left unmatched. CDR3 size: 15 residues. From germline, CDR1 is MNHEY and CDR2 SMNVEV (reference sequence). As DNA, the CDR3 is TGTGCCAGCCGAGCCCCAGGGGGCTCTAATGAAAAACTGTTTTTT. Protein sequence: CASRAPGGSNEKLFF.

V usage is TRBV7-2 and J usage is TRBJ1-3; D remains ambiguous. There are 11 residues in the CDR3. Germline V gene lookup returns CDR1 SGHTA and CDR2 FQGNSA. Trimming left V 10 bases short and J 1 base short, with 5 bases between. CDR3 protein: CAIGSGNTIYF. CDR3 coding DNA: TGTGCCATCGGGTCTGGAAACACCATATATTTT.

This clonotype was seen a handful of times. The junction does not match germline at one end; this may be a read error. The V and J genes are TRBV5-1 and TRBJ1-3; D gene unclear. This CDR3 has 16 residues. Per germline, CDR1 SGHRS and CDR2 YFSETQ. CDR3 bases: TGCGCCAGCAGCTTGGAGGGCTTCTTCTCTGGAAACACCACATATTTT. This codes for CASSLEGFFSGNTTYF.

The sample holds many counts of this clonotype. The V and J genes are TRBV19 and TRBJ1-1; 7 bases fit TRBD1. V trimming: 6 bases; J trimming: 10 bases; junction bases outside the gene matches: 5. Looked up from germline, CDR1 is LNHDA and CDR2 is SQIVND (reference sequence). The CDR3 loop spans 11 amino acids. CDR3 loop: CASRGQTGAFF. The DNA for the CDR3 is TGTGCCAGTAGGGGACAGACAGGAGCTTTCTTT.